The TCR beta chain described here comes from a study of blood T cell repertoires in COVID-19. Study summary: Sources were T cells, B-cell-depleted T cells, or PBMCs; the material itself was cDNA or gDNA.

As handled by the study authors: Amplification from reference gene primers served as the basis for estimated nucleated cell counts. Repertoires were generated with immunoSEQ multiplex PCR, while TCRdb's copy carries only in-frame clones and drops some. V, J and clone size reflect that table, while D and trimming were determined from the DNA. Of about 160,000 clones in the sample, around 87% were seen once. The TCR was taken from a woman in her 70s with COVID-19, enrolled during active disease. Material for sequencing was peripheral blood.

The chain's CDR3 is CAWSRTGFYEQYF. Here the CDR3 DNA reads TGTGCCTGGTCACGGACAGGTTTTTACGAGCAGTACTTC. The genes are TRBV30 and TRBJ2-7; 7 bases agree with TRBD1. The CDR3 runs to 13 residues. Germline trimming cut 5 bases from V and 4 bases from J; bases unmatched to any gene: 8. The V gene's germline CDR1 is GTSNPN and CDR2 SVGIG (reference sequence).